These 15 T cell receptor beta chains were all obtained from the same sample, sequenced in a study of response to subunit inactivated influenza vaccine. MiXCR was run by TCRdb on the RT-PCR reads, yielding one entry per CDR3 protein. Of fewer than 600,000 distinct CDR3 sequences listed, about 7.2% are singletons. Sequenced here: PBMCs from blood, sampled around 25 months after vaccination. The source of these receptors is a man aged 45-69 years who received an inactivated influenza vaccine.

This clonotype was seen many times. The CDR3 DNA is TGTGCCAGCGGGGGACCACAGTTCTTC. This encodes CASGGPQFF. The rearrangement uses TRBV11-1 and TRBJ2-1; either TRBD1 or TRBD2 may fit D (5 bases each). The V and J ends lost 8 bases and 13 bases respectively, with 9 bases between them. This CDR3 has 9 residues. Germline-derived CDR1 and CDR2 are SGHAT and FQDESV (reference sequence). Looking up the rest from reference TRBV11-1 and TRBJ2-1 gives the full variable domain: EAEVAQSPRYKITEKSQAVAFWCDPISGHATLYWYRQILGQGPELLVQFQDESVVDDSQLPKDRFSAERLKGVDSTLKIQPAELGDSAMYLCASGGPQFFGPGTRLTVL.

V usage is TRBV29-1 and J usage is TRBJ2-7; no clear D. Germline CDR1 SQVTM, CDR2 ANQGSEA. Trimming stripped 4 bases from V and 7 bases from J, with 11 bases between. The CDR3 spans 11 residues. DNA of the CDR3: TGCAGCGTTGTTTACGGCGGAGAGCAGTACTTC. Translation gives CSVVYGGEQYF.

The V gene is TRBV12-3 or TRBV12-4, the J gene TRBJ1-2; D might be TRBD1 (5 bases). The V end lost 3 bases, the J end lost 7 bases, and 12 bases lay between the germline ends. There are 13 residues in the CDR3. CDR3 region: CASSLDTAVGYTF. Written as DNA, the CDR3 is TGTGCCAGCAGTTTGGACACGGCGGTTGGCTACACCTTC.

The chain links TRBV18 to TRBJ2-2; D might be TRBD2 (6 bases). Germline V gene lookup returns CDR1 KGHSH and CDR2 LQKENI. This CDR3 spans 16 amino acids. V was pared by 3 bases and J by 2 bases, with 13 bases between. The CDR3, as DNA: TGTGCCAGCTCACCTACGGACTATCCCAACACCGGGGAGCTGTTTTTT. Translated, it gives CASSPTDYPNTGELFF.

This clonotype showed up many times. The chain recombines TRBV6-2 or TRBV6-3 with TRBJ1-6, with 7 bases matching TRBD1. In germline, CDR1 is MNHEY, CDR2 SVGEGT. The trim removed 7 bases at V and 9 bases at J, leaving 12 bases unmatched. The CDR3 loop spans 15 amino acids. CDR3 in amino acids: CASIQRTGFGSPLHF. CDR3 DNA: TGTGCCAGCATCCAAAGGACAGGTTTTGGTTCACCCCTCCACTTT.

This clonotype was observed a few times. This chain connects TRBV5-1 to TRBJ1-2, with D maybe TRBD1 (5 bases). The CDR3 is 14 amino acids. Germline assignment: CDR1 SGHRS and CDR2 YFSETQ. Deletions cut 4 bases from V and 5 bases from J, with 15 bases between. The CDR3 region is CASSAGHSAYGYTF. Here the CDR3 DNA reads TGCGCCAGCAGCGCAGGACACTCTGCATATGGCTACACCTTC.

About this clonotype: Mismatch with germline at one junction end may stem from a read error. As DNA, the CDR3 is TGCGCCAGCAGCCCTTACGTAGGGAAAGAGGCCCAGTACTTC. This encodes CASSPYVGKEAQYF. The genes are TRBV4-1 and TRBJ2-5, with D uncertain. The CDR3 loop spans 14 amino acids. The V gene's germline CDR1 is MGHRA and CDR2 YSYEKL.

V gene TRBV25-1 combines with J gene TRBJ2-5, with 7 nucleotides matching TRBD2. The CDR3 consists of 16 residues. The germline V gene has CDR1 MGHDK and CDR2 SYGVNS. The V and J ends lost 4 bases and 1 base, in that order; junction bases with no gene match: 9. In DNA form, the CDR3 reads TGTGCCAGCAGTGCTCTAGCGGCGCCGATCCAAGAGACCCAGTACTTC. Protein: CASSALAAPIQETQYF.

This sequence joins TRBV4-3 and TRBJ1-2; D unresolved. V lost 0 bases and J 4 bases, leaving 12 bases between the germline ends. Per the germline V gene, CDR1 is LGHNA and CDR2 is YSLEER. CDR3 length: 15 amino acids. The CDR3 here is CASSQEETGSYGYTF. CDR3 nucleotides: TGCGCCAGCAGCCAAGAAGAGACGGGCTCCTATGGCTACACCTTC.

The chain uses TRBV29-1 and TRBJ2-1; D might be TRBD1 or TRBD2, each matching 6 bases. Germline assignment: CDR1 SQVTM and CDR2 ANQGSEA. The CDR3 is 14 amino acids. The V and J ends lost 7 bases and 3 bases respectively, with 16 bases between them. The CDR3 DNA reads as TGCAGCGCCGATGGGGGGCAGGTCTACAATGAGCAGTTCTTC. Amino acids: CSADGGQVYNEQFF.

This clonotype turned up a few times. The chain couples TRBV6-5 to TRBJ2-7, with 13 bases fitting TRBD2. Germline V gene sequence: CDR1 MNHEY, CDR2 SVGAGI. With V trimmed by 0 bases and J by 5 bases, 1 base remained unmatched. The CDR3 has 15 residues. CDR3 DNA: TGTGCCAGCAGTTACTCAGGACTAGCGGGAGACGAGCAGTACTTC. This sequence encodes CASSYSGLAGDEQYF.

This clonotype was counted ten times or more. This chain joins TRBV7-2 and TRBJ2-3; no definite D call. Trimming left V 8 bases short and J 2 bases short, with 5 bases between. CDR3 size: 11 residues. Germline CDR1 SGHTA, CDR2 FQGNSA. This chain's CDR3 is CASGFTDTQYF. DNA of the CDR3: TGTGCCAGCGGTTTCACAGATACGCAGTATTTT.

This clonotype was detected a few times. The chain recombines TRBV7-2 with TRBJ2-7; D assignment may be TRBD1 or TRBD2 (5 bases each). Trimming cost V 1 base and J 5 bases, with 18 bases left between them. This CDR3 region has 16 residues. Germline CDR1 and CDR2: SGHTA and FQGNSA. This CDR3 is CASSLVGRGVTNEQYF. The DNA for the CDR3 is TGTGCCAGCAGCTTAGTGGGCCGAGGGGTGACAAACGAGCAGTACTTC.

As regards this clonotype: The junction shows a germline mismatch at one end, possibly a read error. This chain uses TRBV3-1 with TRBJ2-1, with 10 bases identical to TRBD2. There are 19 residues in the CDR3. Germline values: CDR1 LGHDT, CDR2 YNNKEL (reference sequence). CDR3 protein: CASCHPGLLAGVTYNEQFF. As DNA, the CDR3 is TGTGCCAGCTGCCACCCGGGGCTTCTAGCGGGAGTAACCTACAATGAGCAGTTCTTC.

This clonotype showed up just a few times. The V gene is TRBV20-1, the J gene TRBJ2-7; possibly TRBD2 for D (6 bases). V dropped 5 bases and J dropped 2 bases, with 13 bases sitting between them. CDR1 and CDR2 (germline): DFQATT, SNEGSKA (reference sequence). This CDR3 has 13 amino acids. CDR3 bases: TGCAGTGCTCGGCGGGATATCGCCTACGAGCAGTACTTC. Its translation: CSARRDIAYEQYF.